What follows are 20 T cell receptor beta chains derived from one specimen sequenced in a study of blood T cell repertoires in COVID-19. The assay was immunoSEQ multiplex PCR, and TCRdb's table has in-frame clones only and misses some. The sample lists about 360,000 clones; 70% to 90% were seen once. The sample comprised peripheral blood. The receptors shown here come from a woman aged 55-69 years with COVID-19, enrolled during active disease.

The chain employs TRBV7-8 and TRBJ2-6; tentative D call: TRBD1 (5 bases). The CDR3 contains 14 residues. The germline V gene encodes CDR1 SGHVS and CDR2 FQNEAQ. Trimming cost V 10 bases and J 0 bases, with 10 bases left between them. The CDR3 reads CAISGNSGANVLTF. For the CDR3, the DNA is TGTGCCATCTCAGGGAACTCTGGGGCCAACGTCCTGACTTTC.

The gene calls are TRBV7-9 and TRBJ2-7; D possibly corresponds to TRBD1 (5 bases). The CDR3 runs to 12 residues. The germline V gene has CDR1 SEHNR and CDR2 FQNEAQ (reference sequence). V was clipped by 4 bases and J by 3 bases, with 7 bases between them. The CDR3 loop reads CASSSQGYEQYF. As DNA, the CDR3 is TGTGCCAGCAGCTCGCAGGGCTACGAGCAGTACTTC.

The chain is built from TRBV29-1 and TRBJ2-3, with D possibly TRBD2 on 7 matching bases. This CDR3 spans 16 amino acids. Germline V CDR1 and CDR2: SQVTM, ANQGSEA. Trimming removed 6 bases from V and 2 bases from J, with 21 bases in between. CDR3 DNA sequence: TGCAGCGTCCCGCCCTGGCGGGGGCCTCTCACAGATACGCAGTATTTT. It specifies CSVPPWRGPLTDTQYF.

This chain links TRBV13 with TRBJ2-1; 9 nucleotides line up with TRBD2. The CDR3 covers 17 residues. Germline values: CDR1 PRHDT, CDR2 FYEKMQ (reference sequence). V was pared by 7 bases and J by 7 bases, with 17 bases of the junction left unmatched. CDR3 in DNA: TGTGCCAGCACCACCCACGGGGCGGGGGGGCCTTTTAATGAGCAGTTCTTC. Translated, it gives CASTTHGAGGPFNEQFF.

This rearrangement joins TRBV6-5 to TRBJ1-2; the D gene is possibly TRBD1 (5 bases). CDR3 length equals 15 residues. Germline assignment: CDR1 MNHEY and CDR2 SVGAGI. Between the trimmed V and J ends, which lost 4 bases and 2 bases, there was a span of 14 bases. CDR3: CASSSTPGSNYGYTF. For the CDR3, the DNA is TGTGCCAGCAGTTCAACCCCAGGGTCCAACTATGGCTACACCTTC.

The rearrangement joins TRBV5-1 to TRBJ2-3; the match to TRBD2 covers 8 bases. J lost 1 base, V lost 4 bases, and 5 bases had no gene match. Germline values: CDR1 SGHRS, CDR2 YFSETQ. This CDR3 spans 15 amino acids. This CDR3 reads CASSAMTSGTDTQYF. The DNA for the CDR3 is TGCGCCAGCAGCGCAATGACTAGCGGCACAGATACGCAGTATTTT.

This chain links TRBV19 with TRBJ1-2, with D maybe TRBD1 (6 bases). V shed 7 bases and J shed 1 base, with 13 bases lying between them. From germline, CDR1 is LNHDA and CDR2 SQIVND (reference sequence). CDR3 size: 14 residues. Here the CDR3 reads CASTTGMGNYGYTF. The DNA for the CDR3 is TGTGCCAGTACTACAGGGATGGGTAACTATGGCTACACCTTC.

The chain links TRBV27 to TRBJ1-5; TRBD1 aligns across 9 bases. The V and J ends lost 7 bases and 7 bases, in that order; junction bases with no gene match: 5. This CDR3 has 13 residues. The germline gives CDR1 MNHEY, CDR2 SMNVEV (reference sequence). CDR3: CASKGQGGQPQHF. For the CDR3, the DNA is TGTGCCAGCAAGGGACAGGGAGGCCAGCCCCAGCATTTT.

This clone was seen more than once but under ten times. Other DNA sequences in the sample encode the same CDR3. V usage is TRBV12-3 or TRBV12-4 and J usage is TRBJ1-2; TRBD1 is a possible D gene (5 bases). The CDR3 totals 13 residues. V lost 5 bases, J lost 5 bases, and 12 bases lay in between. As DNA, the CDR3 is TGTGCCAGCAGTCTTGGGACTGATTATGGCTACACCTTC. Amino acids: CASSLGTDYGYTF.

The rearrangement uses TRBV29-1 and TRBJ2-5; 12 bases agree with TRBD2. The CDR3 has 12 residues. Germline V lookup: CDR1 SQVTM, CDR2 ANQGSEA. V shed 7 bases, J shed 5 bases, and the junction held 2 bases outside the gene matches. The DNA for the CDR3 is TGCAGCGCTAGCGGGGGGGAGGAGACCCAGTACTTC. This translates into CSASGGEETQYF.

The rearrangement links TRBV2 to TRBJ1-5; unclear D gene. CDR1 and CDR2 from the germline V gene are SNHLY and FYNNEI. V lost 3 bases, J lost 6 bases, and 6 bases lay in between. There are 12 residues in the CDR3. The CDR3 DNA is TGTGCCAGCAGTGACTCGGGTCAGCCCCAGCATTTT. It codes for CASSDSGQPQHF.

This clone was counted once. CDR3 loop: CASANQGEGYNTEAFF. The CDR3 region has the DNA TGTGCTAGTGCCAATCAGGGGGAAGGGTATAACACTGAAGCTTTCTTT. The chain carries TRBV12-5 and TRBJ1-1; 7 bases align to TRBD1. Germline V gives CDR1 LGHNT, CDR2 FRNRAP. The CDR3 runs 16 residues. The V segment lost 7 bases and the J segment 2 bases; nucleotides outside the gene matches: 13.

V is TRBV28 and J is TRBJ1-3; 7 nucleotides match TRBD1. The CDR3 has 15 amino acids. Germline loops: CDR1 MDHEN, CDR2 SYDVKM. Unmatched junction bases numbered 5, after V lost 6 bases and J lost 0 bases. CDR3 DNA: TGTGCCAGCAGGAGCCACAGGGGCTCTGGAAACACCATATATTTT. Its protein is CASRSHRGSGNTIYF.

The chain carries TRBV5-1 and TRBJ2-5; a weak D match, TRBD2 (6 bases). Trimming left V 3 bases short and J 5 bases short, with 14 bases between. The length of the CDR3 is 14 residues. The germline V gene has CDR1 SGHRS and CDR2 YFSETQ. CDR3 protein: CASSSGVGQETQYF. CDR3 DNA: TGCGCCAGCAGCTCGGGGGTAGGGCAGGAGACCCAGTACTTC.

The chain joins TRBV29-1 to TRBJ2-6; D unresolved. In germline, CDR1 is SQVTM, CDR2 ANQGSEA. V lost 4 bases and J lost 3, with 4 bases in between. The CDR3 runs 12 residues. CDR3 in DNA: TGCAGCGTTGGCAGTGGGGCCAACGTCCTGACTTTC. Its protein is CSVGSGANVLTF. Full variable domain (remainder filled in from reference TRBV29-1 and TRBJ2-6): SAVISQKPSRDICQRGTSLTIQCQVDSQVTMMFWYRQQPGQSLTLIATANQGSEATYESGFVIDKFPISRPNLTFSTLTVSNMSPEDSSIYLCSVGSGANVLTFGAGSRLTVL.

This CDR3 reads CASRSQGTGGYTF. CDR3 nucleotides: TGTGCCAGCAGATCACAGGGAACGGGGGGCTACACCTTC. The chain joins TRBV6-5 to TRBJ1-2; perhaps TRBD1 as D (6 bases). The CDR3 runs to 13 residues. The V end lost 6 bases, the J end lost 8 bases, and 16 bases lay between the germline ends. Germline assignment: CDR1 MNHEY and CDR2 SVGAGI.

The chain couples TRBV7-9 to TRBJ2-7; 8 bases are shared with TRBD1. Germline V gene sequence: CDR1 SEHNR, CDR2 FQNEAQ (reference sequence). The V gene end was trimmed by 1 base and the J gene end by 3 bases; junction bases not matched to a gene: 5. CDR3 length: 15 residues. The CDR3 DNA sequence: TGTGCCAGCAGCTTAGGACAGGGGCTGGGCTACGAGCAGTACTTC. Its translation is CASSLGQGLGYEQYF.

The chain uses TRBV9 and TRBJ2-1; no clear D gene. The CDR3 is made up of 14 amino acids. V was pared by 5 bases and J by 7 bases, with 16 bases between. The germline CDR1 and CDR2 sequences are SGDLS and YYNGEE. The CDR3 here is CASSVPGLRNEQFF. The CDR3 region has the DNA TGTGCCAGCAGTGTACCGGGTCTGAGGAATGAGCAGTTCTTC.

This clone was picked up one time. The chain joins TRBV9 to TRBJ2-7; the match to TRBD2 covers 7 bases. The germline V gene has CDR1 SGDLS and CDR2 YYNGEE. CDR3 length equals 13 residues. J gave up 5 bases and V 4 bases, and 6 bases lay outside the gene matches. The CDR3: CASSRTSGHEQYF. CDR3 bases: TGTGCCAGCAGCAGGACTAGTGGCCACGAGCAGTACTTC.

The chain combines TRBV5-1 with TRBJ2-3; 12 bases map to TRBD2. With 0 bases clipped from V and 2 bases from J, the junction kept 1 base outside the gene matches. Germline-derived CDR1 and CDR2 are SGHRS and YFSETQ. The CDR3 covers 16 residues. CDR3 sequence: CASSLGLAGDTDTQYF. CDR3 coding DNA: TGCGCCAGCAGCTTGGGACTAGCGGGGGACACAGATACGCAGTATTTT.